This is a list of T cell receptor beta chains from one sample in a study of PD-1 blockade in classical Hodgkin lymphoma. Profiling relied on immunoSEQ multiplex PCR, and the TCRdb table lists in-frame clones only, not all of them. The data contain 9,000 to 13,000 clones, about 80% of them singletons. Specimen: peripheral blood mononuclear cells (PBMCs), collected at baseline. The source is a human donor with classical Hodgkin lymphoma. Both conserved end residues are part of each CDR3. Fields, in order: D gene, J gene, V gene, clone size, CDR3 DNA, CDR3 protein. A D gene is named only where the DNA matches it firmly. Clone size is not always given. Where it is, it says once, few, many or a class for expanded clones.

TRBD1,TRBJ2-2,TRBV11-1,.,TGTGCCAGCACCGACAGGGAAACTTCGAACACCGGGGAGCTGTTTTTT,CASTDRETSNTGELFF
.,TRBJ2-1,TRBV7-9,.,TGTGCCAGCAGCAGGGGGAGCGGAAGCAATGAGCAGTTCTTC,CASSRGSGSNEQFF
TRBD1,TRBJ1-2,TRBV27,.,TGTGCCAGCAGGCTGAATGGACAGGGAGGGTCAGGTGGCTACACCTTC,CASRLNGQGGSGGYTF
.,TRBJ2-1,TRBV15,.,TGTGCCACCAGCAGTGAGAGGGGGAGCTCCTACAATGAGCAGTTCTTC,CATSSERGSSYNEQFF
.,TRBJ2-4,TRBV6-1,.,TGTGCCAGCAGTGAAGAAAGTGGTAGTGGCGGGGCCAAAAACATTCAGTACTTC,CASSEESGSGGAKNIQYF
.,TRBJ2-5,TRBV7-7,few,TGTGCTAGCAGCCCCCGGACAGTGTCAGTTCTCGGGACCCAGTACTTC,CASSPRTVSVLGTQYF
.,TRBJ1-5,TRBV27,.,TGTGCCAGCAGTTTAACGGCACCTTCCCCCGGGAGCAATCAGCCCCAGCATTTT,CASSLTAPSPGSNQPQHF
.,TRBJ2-3,TRBV7-7,.,TGTGCTAGCAGCTTAGCTCGGGTAGCGACTAGCACAGATACGCAGTATTTT,CASSLARVATSTDTQYF
.,TRBJ2-7,TRBV28,medium-sized,TGTGCCAGCAGTTTAGGGCACGGACCCTACGAGCAGTACTTC,CASSLGHGPYEQYF
.,TRBJ2-7,TRBV20-1,.,TGCAGTGTTGAGGACTCCTACGAGCAGTACTTC,CSVEDSYEQYF
TRBD2,TRBJ2-4,TRBV7-2,.,TGTGCCAGCAGCTCCTCGGCTCGGGGGGGTGATACCAAAAACATTCAGTACTTC,CASSSSARGGDTKNIQYF
.,TRBJ1-4,TRBV18,.,TGTGCCAGCTCACCTTTAGGGCAGCGAAATGAAAAACTGTTTTTT,CASSPLGQRNEKLFF
.,TRBJ1-2,TRBV7-6,.,TGTGCCAGCAGCCCCTTAGGCGGGGAACCTAACTATGGCTACACCTTC,CASSPLGGEPNYGYTF
TRBD1,TRBJ2-1,TRBV15,.,TGTGCCACCAGCCCCGGAGGACAGGGAGTTTACAATGAGCAGTTCTTC,CATSPGGQGVYNEQFF
TRBD2,TRBJ2-1,TRBV7-9,once,TGTGCCAGCAGCCCGACTAGCCCGCAAAAGAGGGACAATGAGCAGTTCTTC,CASSPTSPQKRDNEQFF
.,TRBJ1-1,TRBV18,.,TGTGCCAGCTCACGAACGGAATTGGACACTGAAGCTTTCTTT,CASSRTELDTEAFF
TRBD2,TRBJ2-2,TRBV7-9,few,TGTGCCAGCAGCCCCACAGCAACCGGGACTAGCGGGAGGACCGGGGAGCTGTTTTTT,CASSPTATGTSGRTGELFF
.,TRBJ2-5,TRBV2,once,TGTGCCAGCAGTGTCGGGGAGACCCAGTACTTC,CASSVGETQYF
.,TRBJ2-7,TRBV2,.,TGTGCCAGCAGGGAGGGACAGAACTCCTACGAGCAGTACTTC,CASREGQNSYEQYF
TRBD2,TRBJ2-1,TRBV2,.,TGTGCCAGCAGTCTAGCGGGAGGTGTCAATGAGCAGTTCTTC,CASSLAGGVNEQFF
.,TRBJ1-6,TRBV20-1,.,TGCAGTGCTAGTTCGGGTCTAGCCCTCCACTTT,CSASSGLALHF
.,TRBJ2-3,TRBV9,.,TGTGCCAGCAGCGTATCGGGGGACCCGGCAGATACGCAGTATTTT,CASSVSGDPADTQYF
TRBD1,TRBJ2-1,TRBV6-1,.,TGTGCCAGCAGCCCCGGGACAGGGATAACCTATGAGCAGTTCTTC,CASSPGTGITYEQFF
.,TRBJ2-3,TRBV6-5,once,TGTGCCAGCAGCCCAGGGACCTTAGATACGCAGTATTTT,CASSPGTLDTQYF
.,TRBJ2-7,TRBV5-1,.,TGCGCCAGCAGCTTGTCCGGGGGCTCCTACGAGCAGTACTTC,CASSLSGGSYEQYF
.,TRBJ2-7,TRBV29-1,few,TGCAGCGCGAGAGCAGACCACGACGAGCAGTACTTC,CSARADHDEQYF
.,TRBJ2-3,TRBV4-2,.,TGTGCCAGCAGCCAATCGGGAGCCACAGATACGCAGTATTTT,CASSQSGATDTQYF
.,TRBJ1-5,TRBV5-4,few,TGTGCCAGCAGCCTAACCTTTGGGGGCGGAGGCAATCAGCCCCAGCATTTT,CASSLTFGGGGNQPQHF
.,TRBJ2-7,TRBV27,.,TGTGCCAGCAGTTTTGGGGTCCTCTCCTACGAGCAGTACTTC,CASSFGVLSYEQYF
.,TRBJ1-3,TRBV15,.,TGTGCCACCAGCAGAGCGGGGACGATCTCTGGAAACACCATATATTTT,CATSRAGTISGNTIYF
.,TRBJ1-2,TRBV6-5,.,TGTGCCAGCAGGGATACAGGGCCCGGCTACACCTTC,CASRDTGPGYTF
TRBD2,TRBJ2-7,TRBV5-1,.,TGCGCCAGCAGCTTTTACCTAGCGGGAACGGTATACTACGAGCAGTACTTC,CASSFYLAGTVYYEQYF
.,TRBJ2-7,TRBV14,few,TGTGCCAGCAGCCAAGGAAGTCGCGGGGCGAGGTCCTACGAGCAGTACTTC,CASSQGSRGARSYEQYF
.,TRBJ2-7,TRBV6-6,.,TGTGCCAGCAGGTCTCCGGACAGCTCCTACGAGCAGTACTTC,CASRSPDSSYEQYF
.,TRBJ2-5,TRBV7-2,.,TGTGCCAGCAGCTTAAACATCGCTCTTGGGGGAGAGACCCAGTACTTC,CASSLNIALGGETQYF
.,TRBJ1-5,TRBV5-4,.,TGTGCCAGCAGCACACAAGCCAGCAATCAGCCCCAGCATTTT,CASSTQASNQPQHF
.,TRBJ1-1,TRBV5-4,.,TGTGCCAGCAGCTCCACGGTTGCCAGCGTCGGCACTGAAGCTTTCTTT,CASSSTVASVGTEAFF
.,TRBJ1-1,TRBV5-6,.,TGTGCCAGCAGCTTCGGGAACACTGAAGCTTTCTTT,CASSFGNTEAFF
.,TRBJ2-2,TRBV19,.,TGTGCCAGTAGTTCTTTGAGGGGGAGGGCATCCACCGGGGAGCTGTTTTTT,CASSSLRGRASTGELFF
.,TRBJ2-3,TRBV16,.,TGTGCCAGCAGCCAACGGCTAGCGACAGATACGCAGTATTTT,CASSQRLATDTQYF